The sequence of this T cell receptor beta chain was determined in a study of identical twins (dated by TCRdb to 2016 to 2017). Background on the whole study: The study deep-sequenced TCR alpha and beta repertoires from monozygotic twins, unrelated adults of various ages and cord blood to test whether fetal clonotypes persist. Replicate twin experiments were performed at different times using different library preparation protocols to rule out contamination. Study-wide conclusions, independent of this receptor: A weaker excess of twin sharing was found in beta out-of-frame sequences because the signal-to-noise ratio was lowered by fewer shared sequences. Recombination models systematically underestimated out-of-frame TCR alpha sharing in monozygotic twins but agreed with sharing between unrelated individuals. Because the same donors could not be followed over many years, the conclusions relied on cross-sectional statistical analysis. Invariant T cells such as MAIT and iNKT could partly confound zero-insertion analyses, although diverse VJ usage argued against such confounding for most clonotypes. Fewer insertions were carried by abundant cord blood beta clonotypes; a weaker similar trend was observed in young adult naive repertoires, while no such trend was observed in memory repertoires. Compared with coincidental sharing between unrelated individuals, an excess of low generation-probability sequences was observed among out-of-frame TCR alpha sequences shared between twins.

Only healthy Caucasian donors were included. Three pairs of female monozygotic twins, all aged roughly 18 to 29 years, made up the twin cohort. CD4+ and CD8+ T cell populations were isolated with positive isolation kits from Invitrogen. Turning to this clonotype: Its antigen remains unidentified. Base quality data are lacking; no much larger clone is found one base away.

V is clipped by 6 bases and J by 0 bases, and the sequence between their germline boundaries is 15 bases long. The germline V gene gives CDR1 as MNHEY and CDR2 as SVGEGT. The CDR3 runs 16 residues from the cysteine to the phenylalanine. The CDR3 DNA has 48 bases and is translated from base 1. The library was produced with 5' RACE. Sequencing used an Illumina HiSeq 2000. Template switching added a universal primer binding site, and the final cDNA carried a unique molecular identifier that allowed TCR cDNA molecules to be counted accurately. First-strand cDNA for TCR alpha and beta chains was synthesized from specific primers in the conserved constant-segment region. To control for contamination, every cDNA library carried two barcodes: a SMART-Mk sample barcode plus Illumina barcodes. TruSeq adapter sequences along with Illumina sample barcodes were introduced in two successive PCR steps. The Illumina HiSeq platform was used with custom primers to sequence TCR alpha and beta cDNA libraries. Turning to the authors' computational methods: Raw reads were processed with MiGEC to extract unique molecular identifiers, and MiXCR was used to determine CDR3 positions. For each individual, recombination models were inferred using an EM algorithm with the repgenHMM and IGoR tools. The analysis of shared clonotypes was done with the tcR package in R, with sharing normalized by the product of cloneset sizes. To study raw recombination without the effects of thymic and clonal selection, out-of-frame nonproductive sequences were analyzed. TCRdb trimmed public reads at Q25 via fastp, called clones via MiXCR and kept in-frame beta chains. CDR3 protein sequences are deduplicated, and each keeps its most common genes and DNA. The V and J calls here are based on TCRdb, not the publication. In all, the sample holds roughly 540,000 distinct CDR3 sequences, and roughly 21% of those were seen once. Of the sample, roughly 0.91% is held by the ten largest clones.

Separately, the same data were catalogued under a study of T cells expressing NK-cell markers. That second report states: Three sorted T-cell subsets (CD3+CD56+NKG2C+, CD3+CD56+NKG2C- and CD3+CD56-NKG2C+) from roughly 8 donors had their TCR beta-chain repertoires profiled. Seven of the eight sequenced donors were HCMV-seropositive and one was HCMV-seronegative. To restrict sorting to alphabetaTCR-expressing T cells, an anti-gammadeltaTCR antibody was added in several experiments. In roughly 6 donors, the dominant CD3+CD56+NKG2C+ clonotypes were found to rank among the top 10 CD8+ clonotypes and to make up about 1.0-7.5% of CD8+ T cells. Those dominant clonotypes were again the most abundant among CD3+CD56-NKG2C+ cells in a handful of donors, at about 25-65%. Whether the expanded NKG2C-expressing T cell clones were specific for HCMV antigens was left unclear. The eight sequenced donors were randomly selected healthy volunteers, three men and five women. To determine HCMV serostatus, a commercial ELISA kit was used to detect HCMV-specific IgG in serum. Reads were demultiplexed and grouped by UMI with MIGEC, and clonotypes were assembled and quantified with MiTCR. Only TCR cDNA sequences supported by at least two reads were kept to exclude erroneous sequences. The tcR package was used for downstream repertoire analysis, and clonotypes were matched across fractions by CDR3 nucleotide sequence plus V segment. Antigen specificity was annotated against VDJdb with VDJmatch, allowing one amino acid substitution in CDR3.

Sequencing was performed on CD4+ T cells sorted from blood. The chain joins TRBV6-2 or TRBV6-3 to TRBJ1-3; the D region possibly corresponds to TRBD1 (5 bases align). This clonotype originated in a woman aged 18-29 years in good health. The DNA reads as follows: TGTGCCAGCAGGGGACGGACCGTCAACTCTGGAAACACCATATATTTT. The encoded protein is CASRGRTVNSGNTIYF.